The 14 T cell receptor beta chains presented below share a single source sample, sequenced in a study of blood T cell repertoires in COVID-19. The protocol was immunoSEQ multiplex PCR, while the TCRdb copy is restricted to in-frame clones and leaves out a portion. The table lists about 440,000 clones, about 91% of them singletons, with about 12% in the top ten. Sequencing input: peripheral blood. These TCRs come from a woman in her fifties or sixties with COVID-19, enrolled during active disease.

CDR3 in DNA: TGTGCCAGCAGTTTCGACAGGGTCGGCAATCAGCCCCAGCATTTT. Residues: CASSFDRVGNQPQHF. This chain links TRBV28 with TRBJ1-5, with TRBD1 matching over 7 bases. The CDR3 loop spans 15 amino acids. J was trimmed by 2 bases and V by 3 bases; bases with no gene match: 4. CDR1 is MDHEN, CDR2 SYDVKM, per germline.

The chain has TRBV18 and TRBJ2-2, with 10 bases aligning to TRBD1. The V segment lost 4 bases and the J segment 5 bases; nucleotides outside the gene matches: 1. Germline CDR1 reads KGHSH; CDR2 reads LQKENI. The CDR3 is 14 amino acids. DNA for the CDR3: TGTGCCAGCTCACGGACAGGGGGGACCGGGGAGCTGTTTTTT. Translating gives CASSRTGGTGELFF.

The genes are TRBV29-1 and TRBJ2-7; tentatively, D is TRBD1 (6 bases). Per germline, CDR1 SQVTM and CDR2 ANQGSEA. Trimming took 4 bases from V and 3 from J, leaving 10 bases between them. This CDR3 has 12 amino acids. CDR3 amino acids: CSVGRTVYEQYF. CDR3 in DNA: TGCAGCGTTGGTAGGACAGTCTACGAGCAGTACTTC.

J is TRBJ2-2 and V is TRBV10-3, with D possibly being TRBD1 (5 bases). The CDR3 length is 15 residues. Trimming shortened V by 4 bases and J by 1 base, and 10 bases separated the two germline ends. Per germline, CDR1 ENHRY and CDR2 SYGVKD. The CDR3 region has the DNA TGTGCCATCAGTGCGCAGGGTGGGAACACCGGGGAGCTGTTTTTT. Protein: CAISAQGGNTGELFF.

The CDR3 coding sequence is TGTGCCAGCAGCCCTACAGGGTTAGGTGAGCAGTACTTC. It codes for CASSPTGLGEQYF. V and J are TRBV11-1 and TRBJ2-7, with D possibly TRBD1 on 6 matching bases. The CDR3 runs to 13 residues. V shed 5 bases and J shed 7 bases, with 15 bases lying between them. Germline V gives CDR1 SGHAT, CDR2 FQDESV (reference sequence).

V gene TRBV29-1 combines with J gene TRBJ2-7; tentative D call: TRBD1 (6 bases). Germline loops: CDR1 SQVTM, CDR2 ANQGSEA. The CDR3 has 10 amino acids. Trimming stripped 4 bases from V and 6 bases from J, with 7 bases between. In nucleotides, the CDR3 is TGCAGCGTTGGAGGGGGCGAGCAGTACTTC. Its protein is CSVGGGEQYF.

The chain recombines TRBV5-1 with TRBJ1-1; D may be TRBD1 (5 bases). Germline V gene sequence: CDR1 SGHRS, CDR2 YFSETQ. The CDR3 runs 16 residues. Trimming stripped 4 bases from V and 0 bases from J, with 16 bases between. CDR3 sequence: CASSPRQSAMNTEAFF. For the CDR3, the DNA is TGCGCCAGCAGCCCTCGACAGTCAGCCATGAACACTGAAGCTTTCTTT. The complete variable domain, with remaining parts taken from reference TRBV5-1 and TRBJ1-1, reads KAGVTQTPRYLIKTRGQQVTLSCSPISGHRSVSWYQQTPGQGLQFLFEYFSETQRNKGNFPGRFSGRQFSNSRSEMNVSTLELGDSALYLCASSPRQSAMNTEAFFGQGTRLTVV.

V gene TRBV28 combines with J gene TRBJ2-7; 8 bases are a match to TRBD2. This CDR3 comprises 14 residues. CDR1 and CDR2 from the germline V gene are MDHEN and SYDVKM. With 7 bases clipped from V and 3 bases from J, the junction kept 8 bases outside the gene matches. This chain's CDR3 is CASMRSSGVYEQYF. The CDR3 nucleotides are TGTGCCAGCATGAGGAGTAGCGGGGTCTACGAGCAGTACTTC. The full variable domain, rest sourced from reference TRBV28 and TRBJ2-7, is DVKVTQSSRYLVKRTGEKVFLECVQDMDHENMFWYRQDPGLGLRLIYFSYDVKMKEKGDIPEGYSVSREKKERFSLILESASTNQTSMYLCASMRSSGVYEQYFGPGTRLTVT.

This clone was observed once. V and J are TRBV4-1 and TRBJ1-3; D remains ambiguous. The CDR3 is 14 residues long. From germline, CDR1 is MGHRA and CDR2 YSYEKL. V lost 7 bases to trimming and J lost 0 bases, with 10 bases between them. The CDR3 sequence: CASTPGGSGNTIYF. CDR3 in DNA: TGCGCCAGCACCCCCGGCGGCTCTGGAAACACCATATATTTT.

The chain has TRBV5-1 and TRBJ2-2; TRBD1 agrees at 8 bases. CDR1 and CDR2 from the germline V gene are SGHRS and YFSETQ. This CDR3 has 14 residues. J was trimmed by 5 bases and V by 2 bases; bases with no gene match: 2. The CDR3 here is CASSFRGRTGELFF. The DNA of the CDR3 is TGCGCCAGCAGCTTCAGGGGGCGAACCGGGGAGCTGTTTTTT.

The V gene is TRBV19, the J gene TRBJ2-3, with TRBD2 matching 11 bases. Looked up from germline, CDR1 is LNHDA and CDR2 is SQIVND (reference sequence). V was pared by 8 bases and J by 6 bases, with 16 bases of the junction left unmatched. The CDR3 sequence is 17 residues long. CDR3 DNA sequence: TGTGCCAGTGGGACTAGCGGCCCCAGTCGAAGGGTCGATACGCAGTATTTT. Protein sequence: CASGTSGPSRRVDTQYF.

This clone was detected only once. The same CDR3 arises from other DNA sequences in this sample as well. The V and J genes are TRBV5-1 and TRBJ2-7, with D perhaps matching TRBD2 (5 bases). Germline V gene sequence: CDR1 SGHRS, CDR2 YFSETQ. The CDR3 loop spans 14 amino acids. Deletions cut 0 bases from V and 1 base from J, with 8 bases between. The CDR3 DNA is TGCGCCAGCAGCTTGGGCGGGTTATCCTACGAGCAGTACTTC. Its protein is CASSLGGLSYEQYF.

The chain is built from TRBV5-1 and TRBJ2-7, with D tentatively TRBD2 (7 bases). The CDR3 length is 15 residues. Trimming removed 3 bases at V and 4 bases at J, with 17 bases between. Germline loops: CDR1 SGHRS, CDR2 YFSETQ. The chain's CDR3 is CASSWAAGAEYEQYF. CDR3 DNA sequence: TGCGCCAGCAGCTGGGCGGCGGGGGCCGAGTACGAGCAGTACTTC.

Only one count was recorded for this clone. CDR3 nucleotides: TGCGCCAGCAGCCTTCAGGGAGGGGACTATGGCTACACCTTC. Amino acids: CASSLQGGDYGYTF. The chain carries TRBV5-1 and TRBJ1-2; D possibly corresponds to TRBD1 (5 bases). V was shortened by 4 bases and J by 3 bases, with 13 bases between the two germline ends. Per the germline V gene, CDR1 is SGHRS and CDR2 is YFSETQ. This CDR3 has 14 residues.